These T cell receptor beta chains were read from a single sample in a study of blood T cells in healthy people across ages. Each CDR3 protein is one row after TCRdb ran MiXCR on the 5' RACE reads. In the table there are around 710,000 distinct CDR3 sequences, roughly 44% of which are singletons. Sequenced input: blood. The receptors stem from a woman in her sixties in good health. The CDR3 runs from the conserved cysteine through the conserved F or W. Each record gives: V gene, CDR3 length, CDR3 protein.

V gene: TRBV29-1; CDR3 length: 13; CDR3 protein: CSVVGSGGNTQYF
V gene: TRBV29-1; CDR3 length: 15; CDR3 protein: CSVDGGPEAQETQYF
V gene: TRBV3-1; CDR3 length: 15; CDR3 protein: CASSQGQGLYNEQFF
V gene: TRBV24-1; CDR3 length: 14; CDR3 protein: CATSALTPYNEQFF
V gene: TRBV20-1; CDR3 length: 13; CDR3 protein: CSASLLLSGGQFF
V gene: TRBV12-3/TRBV12-4; CDR3 length: 14; CDR3 protein: CASSPGLAPYEQYF
V gene: TRBV7-3; CDR3 length: 15; CDR3 protein: CASSPWGLNTGELFF
V gene: TRBV5-6; CDR3 length: 16; CDR3 protein: CASQISQRQGTDTQYF
V gene: TRBV4-1; CDR3 length: 16; CDR3 protein: CASSQDGGFRNQPQHF
V gene: TRBV3-1; CDR3 length: 13; CDR3 protein: CASSQARGVGYTF
V gene: TRBV7-8; CDR3 length: 15; CDR3 protein: CASSLTGGAGYEQYF
V gene: TRBV29-1; CDR3 length: 15; CDR3 protein: CSVEVTRNRNYGYTF
V gene: TRBV6-2/TRBV6-3; CDR3 length: 14; CDR3 protein: CASSYGQFNEKLFF
V gene: TRBV20-1; CDR3 length: 16; CDR3 protein: CSAREITGGDTDTQYF
V gene: TRBV4-2; CDR3 length: 16; CDR3 protein: CASSQGQPATNEKLFF
V gene: TRBV4-3; CDR3 length: 15; CDR3 protein: CASSQDMVSFGEQYF
V gene: TRBV7-2; CDR3 length: 17; CDR3 protein: CASSLIGSDPRRSEQYF